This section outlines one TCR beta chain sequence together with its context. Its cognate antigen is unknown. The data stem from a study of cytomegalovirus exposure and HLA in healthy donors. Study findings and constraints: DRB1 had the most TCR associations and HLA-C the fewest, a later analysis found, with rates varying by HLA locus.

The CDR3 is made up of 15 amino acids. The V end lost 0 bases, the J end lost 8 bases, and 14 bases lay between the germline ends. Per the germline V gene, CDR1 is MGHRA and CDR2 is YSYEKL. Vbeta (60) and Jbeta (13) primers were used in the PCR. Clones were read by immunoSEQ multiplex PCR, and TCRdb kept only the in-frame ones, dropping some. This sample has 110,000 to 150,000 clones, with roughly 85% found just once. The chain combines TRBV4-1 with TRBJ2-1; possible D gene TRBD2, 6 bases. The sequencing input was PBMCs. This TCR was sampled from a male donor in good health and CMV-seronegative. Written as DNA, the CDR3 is TGCGCCAGCAGCCAAGAACCGGGAGATATGTATGAGCAGTTCTTC. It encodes CASSQEPGDMYEQFF.